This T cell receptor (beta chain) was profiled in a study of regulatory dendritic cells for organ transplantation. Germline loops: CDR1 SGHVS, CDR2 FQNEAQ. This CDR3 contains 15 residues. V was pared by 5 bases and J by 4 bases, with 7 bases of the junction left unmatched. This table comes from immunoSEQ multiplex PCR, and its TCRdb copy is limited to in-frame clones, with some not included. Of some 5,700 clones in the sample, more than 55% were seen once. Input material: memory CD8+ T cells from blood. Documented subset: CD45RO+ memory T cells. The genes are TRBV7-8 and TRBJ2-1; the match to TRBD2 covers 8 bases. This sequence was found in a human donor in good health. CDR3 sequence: CASSTTSEDYNEQFF. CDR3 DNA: TGTGCCAGCAGCACGACTAGCGAGGATTACAATGAGCAGTTCTTC.